This T cell receptor beta chain was sequenced during a study of PD-1 blockade in classical Hodgkin lymphoma. Profiling relied on immunoSEQ multiplex PCR, and the TCRdb table lists in-frame clones only, not all of them. This table holds around 53,000 clones, around 74% found once. This sample's time point: cycle 4 day 1 (C4D1), after five to seven weeks of nivolumab. Each patient's relapse followed autologous stem cell transplantation, and brentuximab vedotin exposure varied. This CDR3 has 16 residues. Germline V gives CDR1 MNHNY, CDR2 SVGAGI (reference sequence). The ends lost 3 bases at V and 6 bases at J; junction bases unmatched: 10. Study results and limitations: The authors excluded patients who started nivolumab under 1 year after ASCT.

As concerns this clone: The antigen remains unidentified.

The TCR sequence derives from a human donor with classical Hodgkin lymphoma. Material: peripheral blood mononuclear cells (PBMCs), obtained before the fourth cycle of nivolumab. The gene calls are TRBV6-6 and TRBJ2-1; 8 nucleotides match TRBD1. This CDR3 is CASSYRGPTGANEQFF. The CDR3 DNA sequence: TGTGCCAGCAGTTATAGGGGCCCGACAGGGGCCAATGAGCAGTTCTTC.